This TCR beta chain was found in a study of circulating CD8 cells and anti-PD-1 response in melanoma. Study-wide findings and caveats: Published repertoire comparisons used only baseline and M1 samples from a small cohort with few responders. Experiments were generally run without replicates.

TCR libraries were prepared from approximately 15 ng of total RNA with the QIAseq Immune Repertoire TCR panel. Using its own MiXCR run on the reads, TCRdb lists one record per CDR3 protein. The sample records roughly 1,100 distinct CDR3 sequences, 11% being singletons. By sample share, this clonotype is large (0.1 to 1%). What it recognizes is unknown. From live CD3+CD8+TCRalphabeta+ cells, four PD-1 and/or TIGIT subsets were sorted. The V end was cut by 6 bases, the J end by 4 bases, with 4 bases between. Germline values: CDR1 LNHDA, CDR2 SQIVND (reference sequence). The CDR3 runs to 11 residues. This sequence joins TRBV19 and TRBJ2-1; D remains ambiguous. This material consisted of CD8+ T cells from PBMCs, taken at baseline or after one month of anti-PD-1 therapy (not recorded which). This sequence was found in a human donor with melanoma. The CDR3 DNA sequence: TGTGCCAGTAGCACATACAATGAGCAGTTCTTC. Its translation is CASSTYNEQFF.